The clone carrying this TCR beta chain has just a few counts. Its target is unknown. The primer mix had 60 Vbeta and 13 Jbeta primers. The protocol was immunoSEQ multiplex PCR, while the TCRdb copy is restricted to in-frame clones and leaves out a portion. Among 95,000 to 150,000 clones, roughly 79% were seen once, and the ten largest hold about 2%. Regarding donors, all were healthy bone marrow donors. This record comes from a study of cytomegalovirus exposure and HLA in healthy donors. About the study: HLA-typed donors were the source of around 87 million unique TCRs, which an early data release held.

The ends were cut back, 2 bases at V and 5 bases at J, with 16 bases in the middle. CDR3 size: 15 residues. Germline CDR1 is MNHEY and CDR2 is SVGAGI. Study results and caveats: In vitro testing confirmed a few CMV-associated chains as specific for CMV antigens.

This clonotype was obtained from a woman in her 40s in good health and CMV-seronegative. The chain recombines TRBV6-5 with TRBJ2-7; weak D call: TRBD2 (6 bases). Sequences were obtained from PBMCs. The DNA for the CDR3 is TGTGCCAGCAGTTACGGATTCGGGAGTATGGACGAGCAGTACTTC. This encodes CASSYGFGSMDEQYF.